A single sample is the source of the 14 T cell receptor beta chains below, sequenced in a study of precursors of human CD4 cytotoxic T cells. In TCRdb, the reads were re-called with MiXCR into one record per CDR3 protein. The sample records 300 or so distinct CDR3 sequences, roughly 21% being singletons. Four sorted CD4+ memory subsets, central memory, effector memory, IL-7R-high TEMRA and IL-7R-negative TEMRA, were UMI-sequenced. The specimen was memory CD4+ T cells from blood (PBMCs). The receptors shown here come from a human donor in good health.

By sample share, this clonotype is large. The chain joins TRBV28 to TRBJ2-7; D uncertain. The CDR3 length is 13 residues. CDR1 is MDHEN, CDR2 SYDVKM, per germline. The CDR3 DNA sequence: TGTGCTAGTCTGGCGGCGAGCTCCTACGAGCAGTACTTC. Residues: CASLAASSYEQYF.

This clonotype counts as hyperexpanded. The chain couples TRBV29-1 to TRBJ2-7; D gene unclear. Per germline, CDR1 SQVTM and CDR2 ANQGSEA. V was cut by 7 bases and J by 7 bases, with 11 bases left in between. The CDR3 runs to 10 residues. Here the CDR3 reads CSALVGEQYF. As DNA, the CDR3 is TGCAGCGCTCTTGTGGGGGAGCAGTACTTC.

This clonotype has just a few counts. The chain carries TRBV4-2 and TRBJ2-3; 12 positions agree with TRBD2. Losses at the gene ends were 0 bases for V and 0 bases for J; bases not matched to a gene: 7. CDR1 and CDR2 from the germline V gene are LGHNA and YNFKEQ. CDR3 size: 19 residues. The CDR3 DNA reads TGTGCCAGCAGCCAAGAGTTGCCTAGCGGGGGGGCCAGCACAGATACGCAGTATTTT. This codes for CASSQELPSGGASTDTQYF.

This clonotype was seen a handful of times. The chain has TRBV20-1 and TRBJ2-7; 11 nucleotides match TRBD2. Losses at the gene ends were 3 bases for V and 6 bases for J; bases not matched to a gene: 7. Germline lookup yields CDR1 DFQATT and CDR2 SNEGSKA (reference sequence). This CDR3 comprises 14 residues. The CDR3, as DNA: TGCAGTGCTAGGATAGCGGGAGGGCCTTCCGAGCAGTACTTC. As protein: CSARIAGGPSEQYF.

Judged by abundance, this clonotype is hyperexpanded. This CDR3 reads CASSYGQLAKNIQYF. Here the CDR3 DNA reads TGTGCCAGCAGTTATGGGCAGTTAGCCAAAAACATTCAGTACTTC. The chain employs TRBV2 and TRBJ2-4; D uncertain. The length of the CDR3 is 15 residues. V was shortened by 5 bases and J by 0 bases, with 11 bases between the two germline ends. Germline CDR1 SNHLY, CDR2 FYNNEI.

This clonotype was observed a few times. This chain connects TRBV5-1 to TRBJ1-1; D may be TRBD1 (5 bases). Germline V gene sequence: CDR1 SGHRS, CDR2 YFSETQ. With 6 bases removed from V and 1 base from J, the gap between germline ends came to 13 bases. The CDR3 spans 14 residues. CDR3 protein: CASNPGAENTEAFF. CDR3 bases: TGCGCCAGCAACCCTGGGGCGGAGAACACTGAAGCTTTCTTT.

By share, this clonotype counts as hyperexpanded. The chain is built from TRBV10-2 and TRBJ2-7, with 9 bases identical to TRBD2. The germline CDR1 and CDR2 sequences are WSHSY and SAAADI. The CDR3 has 17 residues. V lost 2 bases, J lost 0 bases, and 8 bases stayed unmatched. For the CDR3, the DNA is TGCGCCAGCAGTGAGGGGACCGGGACTAGCAGCTCCTACGAGCAGTACTTC. Its translation: CASSEGTGTSSSYEQYF.

The chain couples TRBV5-1 to TRBJ1-1; TRBD1 matches at 9 bases. J lost 0 bases, V lost 4 bases, and 4 bases had no gene match. Germline V CDR1 and CDR2: SGHRS, YFSETQ. This CDR3 region has 15 residues. This CDR3 is CASSTGTGLNTEAFF. The CDR3 nucleotides are TGCGCCAGCAGCACCGGGACAGGGCTGAACACTGAAGCTTTCTTT.

Judged by abundance, this clonotype is large. This sequence joins TRBV6-6 and TRBJ2-7, with D maybe TRBD1 (6 bases). This CDR3 has 14 residues. CDR1 MNHNY and CDR2 SVGAGI come from the germline V gene (reference sequence). The ends were cut back, 6 bases at V and 4 bases at J, with 16 bases in the middle. The CDR3 DNA is TGTGCCAGCAGCTACGTACCCGACAGGTACGAGCAGTACTTC. Translating gives CASSYVPDRYEQYF.

The CDR3, as DNA: TGTGCCAGCAGCTCGTACGGGAGGACGAACACCGGGGAGCTGTTTTTT. Translating it yields CASSSYGRTNTGELFF. The J gene is TRBJ2-2, the V gene TRBV7-9; 7 positions agree with TRBD2. This CDR3 spans 16 amino acids. Germline lookup yields CDR1 SEHNR and CDR2 FQNEAQ (reference sequence). The V and J ends lost 4 bases and 0 bases, in that order; junction bases with no gene match: 5.

This clonotype was observed a handful of times. The chain links TRBV27 to TRBJ2-5; 7 bases are shared with TRBD2. Looked up from germline, CDR1 is MNHEY and CDR2 is SMNVEV (reference sequence). The CDR3 covers 14 residues. The V segment lost 0 bases and the J segment 4 bases; nucleotides outside the gene matches: 2. CDR3 amino acids: CASSLSWGGETQYF. CDR3 DNA: TGTGCCAGCAGTTTATCGTGGGGGGGAGAGACCCAGTACTTC.

This clonotype is large (0.1 to 1%) in the sample. This chain connects TRBV4-2 to TRBJ2-1; D remains unclear. Germline-derived CDR1 and CDR2 are LGHNA and YNFKEQ. Trimming stripped 2 bases from V and 0 bases from J, with 14 bases between. The CDR3 spans 17 residues. The DNA for the CDR3 is TGTGCCAGCAGCCAAAGGGTCACCTTGAGCTCCTACAATGAGCAGTTCTTC. Protein sequence: CASSQRVTLSSYNEQFF.

The chain is built from TRBV20-1 and TRBJ2-1; TRBD1 matches at 8 bases. The CDR3 consists of 13 residues. Trimming took 1 base from V and 8 from J; bases not matched to a gene: 4. Germline V gene lookup returns CDR1 DFQATT and CDR2 SNEGSKA (reference sequence). The CDR3 DNA reads TGCAGTGCTAGAGGAACAGGGGGTCATGAGCAGTTCTTC. Translated, it gives CSARGTGGHEQFF.

This chain uses TRBV7-9 with TRBJ2-7, with 8 bases aligning to TRBD1. The V and J ends lost 5 bases and 5 bases, in that order; junction bases with no gene match: 8. The CDR3 totals 14 residues. Germline V lookup: CDR1 SEHNR, CDR2 FQNEAQ (reference sequence). The DNA of the CDR3 is TGTGCCAGCAGCGCCCGACAGGGGAAGGACGAGCAGTACTTC. This sequence encodes CASSARQGKDEQYF.